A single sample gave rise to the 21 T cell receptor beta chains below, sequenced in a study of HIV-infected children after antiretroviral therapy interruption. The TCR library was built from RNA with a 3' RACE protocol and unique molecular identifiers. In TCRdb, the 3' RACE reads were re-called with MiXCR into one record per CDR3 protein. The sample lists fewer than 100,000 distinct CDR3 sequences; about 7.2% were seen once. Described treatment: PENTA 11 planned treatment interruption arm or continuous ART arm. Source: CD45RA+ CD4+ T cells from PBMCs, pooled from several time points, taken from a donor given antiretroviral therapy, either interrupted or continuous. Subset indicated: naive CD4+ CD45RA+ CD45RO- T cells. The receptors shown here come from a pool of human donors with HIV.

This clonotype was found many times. The CDR3 here is CSVEVRQGIGDTQYF. CDR3 nucleotides: TGCAGCGTTGAAGTGCGACAGGGGATTGGAGATACGCAGTATTTT. This sequence joins TRBV29-1 and TRBJ2-3; 8 bases map to TRBD1. The J segment lost 5 bases and the V segment lost 1 base, leaving 8 bases of the junction unmatched. The CDR3 runs 15 residues. Germline-derived CDR1 and CDR2 are SQVTM and ANQGSEA.

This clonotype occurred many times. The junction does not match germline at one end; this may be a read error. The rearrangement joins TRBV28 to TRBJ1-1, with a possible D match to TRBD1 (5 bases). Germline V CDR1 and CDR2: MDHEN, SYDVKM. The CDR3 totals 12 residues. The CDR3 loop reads CASSTGNTEVFF. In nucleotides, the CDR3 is TGTGCTAGCAGCACAGGAAACACAGAAGTCTTCTTT.

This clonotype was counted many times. CDR3 amino acids: CATSRGFHYEQYF. The CDR3 region has the DNA TGTGCCACCAGCAGAGGCTTCCACTACGAGCAGTACTTC. The chain has TRBV15 and TRBJ2-7, with D unresolved. Trimming stripped 1 base from V and 3 bases from J, with 7 bases between. The CDR3 totals 13 residues. The germline gives CDR1 LNHNV, CDR2 YYDKDF (reference sequence). Supplemented by reference TRBV15 and TRBJ2-7, the full variable domain reads DAMVIQNPRYQVTQFGKPVTLSCSQTLNHNVMYWYQQKSSQAPKLLFHYYDKDFNNEADTPDNFQSRRPNTSFCFLDIRSPGLGDTAMYLCATSRGFHYEQYFGPGTRLTVT.

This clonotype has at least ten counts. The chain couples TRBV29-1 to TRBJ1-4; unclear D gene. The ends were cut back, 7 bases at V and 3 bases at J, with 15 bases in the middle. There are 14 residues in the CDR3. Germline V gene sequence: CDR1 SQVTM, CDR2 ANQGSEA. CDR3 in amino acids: CSALPHSSNEKLFF. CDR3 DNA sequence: TGCAGCGCCCTACCACACTCCTCTAATGAAAAACTGTTTTTT.

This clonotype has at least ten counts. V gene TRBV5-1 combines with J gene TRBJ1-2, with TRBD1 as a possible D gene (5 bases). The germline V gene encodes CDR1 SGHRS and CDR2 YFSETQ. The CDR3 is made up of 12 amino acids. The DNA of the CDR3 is TGCGCATCCCCGACAGTTCAGAATGGCTACACCTTC. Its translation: CASPTVQNGYTF.

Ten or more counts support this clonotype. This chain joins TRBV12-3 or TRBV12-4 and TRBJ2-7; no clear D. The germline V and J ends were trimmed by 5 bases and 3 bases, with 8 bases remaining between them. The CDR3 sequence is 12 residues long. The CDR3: CASSLQSYEQYF. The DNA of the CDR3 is TGTGCCAGCAGTCTACAGAGCTACGAGCAGTACTTC.

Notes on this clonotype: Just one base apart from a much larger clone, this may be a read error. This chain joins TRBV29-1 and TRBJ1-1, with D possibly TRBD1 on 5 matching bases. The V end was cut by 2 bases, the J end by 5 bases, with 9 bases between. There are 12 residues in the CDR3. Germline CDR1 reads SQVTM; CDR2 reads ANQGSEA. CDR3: CSVEWGRTEAFF. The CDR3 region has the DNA TGCAGCGTTGAATGGGGGAGGACTGAAGCTTTCTTT.

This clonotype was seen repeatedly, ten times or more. CDR3 nucleotides: TGCGCCAGCAGCTTGGATGGGTTAGGAACTGAAGCTTTCTTT. Its protein product is CASSLDGLGTEAFF. This sequence joins TRBV5-1 and TRBJ1-1; unclear D gene. V lost 0 bases and J 5 bases, leaving 11 bases between the germline ends. Germline CDR1 SGHRS, CDR2 YFSETQ. The CDR3 consists of 14 residues.

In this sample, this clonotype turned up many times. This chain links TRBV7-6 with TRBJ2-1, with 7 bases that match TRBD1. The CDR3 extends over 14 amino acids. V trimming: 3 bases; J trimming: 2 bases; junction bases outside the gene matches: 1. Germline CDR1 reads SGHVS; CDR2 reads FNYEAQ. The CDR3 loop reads CASSLGQPYNEQFF. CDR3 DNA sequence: TGTGCCAGCAGCTTGGGACAGCCCTACAATGAGCAGTTCTTC.

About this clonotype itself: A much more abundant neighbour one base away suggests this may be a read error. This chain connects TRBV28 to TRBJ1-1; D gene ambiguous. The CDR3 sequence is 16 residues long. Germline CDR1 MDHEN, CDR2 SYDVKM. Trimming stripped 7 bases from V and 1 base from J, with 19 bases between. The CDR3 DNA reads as TGTGCCAGCAATAGACTCGCGACGTTTGGGAACACTGAAGCTTTCTTT. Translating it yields CASNRLATFGNTEAFF. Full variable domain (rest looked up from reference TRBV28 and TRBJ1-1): DVKVTQSSRYLVKRTGEKVFLECVQDMDHENMFWYRQDPGLGLRLIYFSYDVKMKEKGDIPEGYSVSREKKERFSLILESASTNQTSMYLCASNRLATFGNTEAFFGQGTRLTVV.

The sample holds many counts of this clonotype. The CDR3 nucleotides are TGTGCCAGCAGTTACTCGGGGCAGGTGACTAACTATGGCTACACCTTC. Translating it yields CASSYSGQVTNYGYTF. The chain employs TRBV6-2 or TRBV6-3 and TRBJ1-2, with D possibly being TRBD1 (5 bases). Trimming stripped 0 bases from V and 0 bases from J, with 11 bases between. This CDR3 spans 16 amino acids. Germline CDR1 is MNHEY and CDR2 is SVGEGT.

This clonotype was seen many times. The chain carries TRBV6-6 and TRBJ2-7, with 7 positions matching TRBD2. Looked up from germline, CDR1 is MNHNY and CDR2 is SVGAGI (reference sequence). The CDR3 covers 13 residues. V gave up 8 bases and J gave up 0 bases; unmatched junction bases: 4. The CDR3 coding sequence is TGTGCCAGCGGTACTAGCGACTCCTACGAGCAGTACTTC. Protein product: CASGTSDSYEQYF.

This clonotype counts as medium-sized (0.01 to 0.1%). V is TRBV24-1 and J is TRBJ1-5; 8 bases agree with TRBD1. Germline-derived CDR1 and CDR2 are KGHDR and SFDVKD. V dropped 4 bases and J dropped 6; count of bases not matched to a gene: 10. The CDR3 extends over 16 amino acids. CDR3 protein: CATSDPQTGVGQPQHF. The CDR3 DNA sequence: TGTGCCACCAGTGACCCTCAGACAGGGGTAGGTCAGCCCCAGCATTTT.

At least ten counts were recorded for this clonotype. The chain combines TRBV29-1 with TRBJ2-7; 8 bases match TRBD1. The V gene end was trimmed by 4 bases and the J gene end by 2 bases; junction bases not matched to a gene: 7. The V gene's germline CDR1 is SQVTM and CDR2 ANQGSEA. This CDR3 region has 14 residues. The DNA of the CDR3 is TGCAGCGTTGTAAAGCAGGGGGCACCCTACGAGCAGTACTTC. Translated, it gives CSVVKQGAPYEQYF.

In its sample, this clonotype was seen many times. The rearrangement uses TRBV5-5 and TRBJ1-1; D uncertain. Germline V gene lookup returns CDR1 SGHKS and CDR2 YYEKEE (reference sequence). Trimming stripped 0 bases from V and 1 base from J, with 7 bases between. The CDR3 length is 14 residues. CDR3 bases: TGTGCCAGCAGCTTGGTAGGATGGAACACTGAAGCTTTCTTT. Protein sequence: CASSLVGWNTEAFF.

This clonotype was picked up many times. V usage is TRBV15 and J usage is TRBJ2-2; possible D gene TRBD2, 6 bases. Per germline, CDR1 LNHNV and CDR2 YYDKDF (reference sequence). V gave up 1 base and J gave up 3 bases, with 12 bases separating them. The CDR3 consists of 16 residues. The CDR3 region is CATSRAPRGYTGELFF. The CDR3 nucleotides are TGTGCCACCAGCAGAGCGCCACGGGGGTACACCGGGGAGCTGTTTTTT.

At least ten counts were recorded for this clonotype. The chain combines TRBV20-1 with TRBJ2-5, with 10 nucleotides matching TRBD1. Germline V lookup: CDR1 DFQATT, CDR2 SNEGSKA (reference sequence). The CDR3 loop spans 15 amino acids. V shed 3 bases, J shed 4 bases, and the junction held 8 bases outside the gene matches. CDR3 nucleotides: TGCAGTGCTAGCCTCCGGACAGGGGGTGGAGAGACCCAGTACTTC. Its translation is CSASLRTGGGETQYF.

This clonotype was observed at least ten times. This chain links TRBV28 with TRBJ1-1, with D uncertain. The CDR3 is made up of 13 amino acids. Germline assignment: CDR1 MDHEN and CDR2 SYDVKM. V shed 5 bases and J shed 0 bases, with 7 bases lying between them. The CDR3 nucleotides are TGTGCCAGCAGTCTCAACTTGAACACTGAAGCTTTCTTT. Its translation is CASSLNLNTEAFF.

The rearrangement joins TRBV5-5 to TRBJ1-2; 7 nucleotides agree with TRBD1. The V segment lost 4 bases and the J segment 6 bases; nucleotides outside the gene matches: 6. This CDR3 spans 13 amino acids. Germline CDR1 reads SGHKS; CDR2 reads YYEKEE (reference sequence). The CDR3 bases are TGTGCCAGCAGCGCCGACAGGGCCCATGGCTACACCTTC. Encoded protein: CASSADRAHGYTF.

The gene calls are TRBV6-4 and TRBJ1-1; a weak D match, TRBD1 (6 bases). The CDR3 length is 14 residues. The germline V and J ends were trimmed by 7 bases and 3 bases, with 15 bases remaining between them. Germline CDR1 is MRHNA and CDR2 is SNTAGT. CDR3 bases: TGTGCCAGCAAAGGGGGTCGGGTGGACACTGAAGCTTTCTTT. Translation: CASKGGRVDTEAFF.

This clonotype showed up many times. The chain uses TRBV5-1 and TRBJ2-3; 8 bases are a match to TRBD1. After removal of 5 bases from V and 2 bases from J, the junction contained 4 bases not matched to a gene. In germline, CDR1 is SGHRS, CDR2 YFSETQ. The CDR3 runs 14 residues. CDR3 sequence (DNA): TGCGCCAGCAGGCTGACAGGGGACACAGATACGCAGTATTTT. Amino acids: CASRLTGDTDTQYF.